This note documents a single T cell receptor (beta chain) sequence. Some clones are missing from TCRdb's copy, which holds only in-frame ones; the method was immunoSEQ multiplex PCR. The sample has about 39,000 clones; around 87% are singletons. This sample was included in a study of blood T cell repertoires in COVID-19. The receptor was derived from a man aged 50 to 59 with active or convalescent COVID-19. Sequencing was performed on peripheral blood.

The CDR3 loop reads CASSPVPGLAADTQYF. CDR3 sequence (DNA): TGTGCCAGCAGCCCAGTTCCGGGACTAGCGGCAGATACGCAGTATTTT. This rearrangement joins TRBV11-2 to TRBJ2-3; the match to TRBD2 covers 11 bases. Germline values: CDR1 SGHAT, CDR2 FQNNGV. This CDR3 region has 16 residues. V was clipped by 5 bases and J by 4 bases; unmatched bases: 8.